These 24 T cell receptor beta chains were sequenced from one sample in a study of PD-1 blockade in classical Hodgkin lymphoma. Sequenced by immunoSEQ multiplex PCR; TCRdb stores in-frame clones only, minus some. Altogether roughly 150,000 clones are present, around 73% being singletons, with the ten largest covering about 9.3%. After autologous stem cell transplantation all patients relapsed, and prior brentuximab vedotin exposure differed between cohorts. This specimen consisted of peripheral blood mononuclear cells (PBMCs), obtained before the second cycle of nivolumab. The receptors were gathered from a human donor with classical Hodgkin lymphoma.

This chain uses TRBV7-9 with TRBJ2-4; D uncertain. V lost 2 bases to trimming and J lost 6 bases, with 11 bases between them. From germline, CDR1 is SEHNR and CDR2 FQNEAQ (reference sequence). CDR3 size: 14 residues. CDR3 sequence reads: CASSLSGHRNIQYF. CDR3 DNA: TGTGCCAGCAGCTTAAGTGGGCATAGAAACATTCAGTACTTC.

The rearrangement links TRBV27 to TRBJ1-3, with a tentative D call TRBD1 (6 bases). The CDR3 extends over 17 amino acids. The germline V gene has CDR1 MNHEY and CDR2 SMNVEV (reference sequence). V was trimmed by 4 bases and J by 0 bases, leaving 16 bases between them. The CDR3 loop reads CASSSQGQFYSGNTIYF. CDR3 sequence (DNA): TGTGCCAGCAGTTCACAAGGACAGTTTTACTCTGGAAACACCATATATTTT.

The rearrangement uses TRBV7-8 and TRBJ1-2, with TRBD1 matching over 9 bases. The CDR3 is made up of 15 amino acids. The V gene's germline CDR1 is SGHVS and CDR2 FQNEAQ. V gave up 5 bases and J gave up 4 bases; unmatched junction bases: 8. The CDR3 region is CASSPTGGASYGYTF. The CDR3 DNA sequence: TGTGCCAGCAGCCCAACAGGGGGCGCGAGCTATGGCTACACCTTC. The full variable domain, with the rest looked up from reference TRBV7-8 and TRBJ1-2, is GAGVSQSPRYKVAKRGQDVALRCDPISGHVSLFWYQQALGQGPEFLTYFQNEAQLDKSGLPSDRFFAERPEGSVSTLKIQRTQQEDSAVYLCASSPTGGASYGYTFGSGTRLTVV.

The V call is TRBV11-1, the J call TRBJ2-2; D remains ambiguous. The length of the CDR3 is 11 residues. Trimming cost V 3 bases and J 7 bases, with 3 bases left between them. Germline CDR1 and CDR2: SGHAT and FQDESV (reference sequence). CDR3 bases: TGTGCCAGCAGCTTCGGCGGGGAGCTGTTTTTT. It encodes CASSFGGELFF.

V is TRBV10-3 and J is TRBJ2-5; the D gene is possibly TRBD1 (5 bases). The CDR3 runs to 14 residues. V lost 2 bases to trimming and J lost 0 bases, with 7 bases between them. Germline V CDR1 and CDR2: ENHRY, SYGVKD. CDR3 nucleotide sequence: TGTGCCATCAGTGAGACCAGGGACCAAGAGACCCAGTACTTC. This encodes CAISETRDQETQYF.

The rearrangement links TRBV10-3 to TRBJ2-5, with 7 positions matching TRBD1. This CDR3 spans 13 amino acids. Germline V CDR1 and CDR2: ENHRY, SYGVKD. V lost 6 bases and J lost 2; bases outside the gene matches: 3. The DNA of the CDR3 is TGTGCCATCAGACAGGGGCTACAAGAGACCCAGTACTTC. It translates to CAIRQGLQETQYF.

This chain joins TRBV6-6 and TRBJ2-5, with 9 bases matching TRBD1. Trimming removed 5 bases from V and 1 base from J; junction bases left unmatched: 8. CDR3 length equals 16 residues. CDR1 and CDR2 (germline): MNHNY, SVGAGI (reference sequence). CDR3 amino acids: CASSPRTGGLQETQYF. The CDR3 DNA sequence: TGTGCCAGCAGTCCTAGAACAGGGGGCCTCCAAGAGACCCAGTACTTC.

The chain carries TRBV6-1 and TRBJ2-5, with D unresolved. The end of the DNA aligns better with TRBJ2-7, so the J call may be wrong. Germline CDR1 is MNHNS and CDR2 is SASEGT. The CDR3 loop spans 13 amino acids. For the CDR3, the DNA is TGTGCCAGCAAGGTACCCAGCTCCTACGAGCAGTACTTC. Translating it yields CASKVPSSYEQYF.

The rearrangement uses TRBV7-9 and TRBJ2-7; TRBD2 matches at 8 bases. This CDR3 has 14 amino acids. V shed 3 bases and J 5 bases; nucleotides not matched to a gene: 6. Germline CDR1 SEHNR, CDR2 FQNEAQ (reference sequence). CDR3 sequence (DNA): TGTGCCAGCAGCTTCTGGACTAGCATCGACGAGCAGTACTTC. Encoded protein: CASSFWTSIDEQYF.

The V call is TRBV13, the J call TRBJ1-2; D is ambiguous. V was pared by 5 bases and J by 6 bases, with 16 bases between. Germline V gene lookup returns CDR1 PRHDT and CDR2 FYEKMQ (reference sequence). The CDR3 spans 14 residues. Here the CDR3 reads CASSQPPGVDGYTF. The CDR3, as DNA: TGTGCCAGCAGCCAACCCCCGGGTGTAGATGGCTACACCTTC.

The CDR3, as DNA: TGTGCCAGCAGCTTAGGACTAGCGGGGGCCCCCACAGATACGCAGTATTTT. It is translated as CASSLGLAGAPTDTQYF. This sequence joins TRBV7-2 and TRBJ2-3, with TRBD2 matching over 12 bases. J was trimmed by 2 bases and V by 1 base; bases with no gene match: 4. The germline V gene has CDR1 SGHTA and CDR2 FQGNSA. The CDR3 is 17 amino acids.

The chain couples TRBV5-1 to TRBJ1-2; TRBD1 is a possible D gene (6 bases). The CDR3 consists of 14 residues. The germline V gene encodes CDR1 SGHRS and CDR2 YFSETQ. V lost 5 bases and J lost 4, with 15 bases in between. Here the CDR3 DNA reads TGCGCCAGCAGACCCGGGGGGGCGAGCTATGGCTACACCTTC. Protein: CASRPGGASYGYTF. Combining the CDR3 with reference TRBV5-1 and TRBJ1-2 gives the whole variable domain KAGVTQTPRYLIKTRGQQVTLSCSPISGHRSVSWYQQTPGQGLQFLFEYFSETQRNKGNFPGRFSGRQFSNSRSEMNVSTLELGDSALYLCASRPGGASYGYTFGSGTRLTVV.

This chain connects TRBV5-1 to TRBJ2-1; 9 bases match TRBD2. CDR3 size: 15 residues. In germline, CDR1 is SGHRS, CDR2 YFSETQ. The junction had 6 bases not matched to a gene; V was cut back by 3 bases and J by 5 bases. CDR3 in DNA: TGCGCCAGCAGCTCTAGCGGGGTTAAGGACAATGAGCAGTTCTTC. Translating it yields CASSSSGVKDNEQFF.

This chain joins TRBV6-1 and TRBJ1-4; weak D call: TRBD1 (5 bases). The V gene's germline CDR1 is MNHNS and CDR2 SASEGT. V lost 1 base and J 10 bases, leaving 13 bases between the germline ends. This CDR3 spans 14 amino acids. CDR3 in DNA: TGTGCCAGCAGTGAAGGGAGGGGTTTGGTAAAACTGTTTTTT. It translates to CASSEGRGLVKLFF.

DNA for the CDR3: TGTGCCAGCAGCCCAAAAGACCGGGGGGGCCCGGGGACCGGGGAGCTGTTTTTT. Amino acids: CASSPKDRGGPGTGELFF. The chain couples TRBV13 to TRBJ2-2; TRBD2 matches at 8 bases. This CDR3 is 18 amino acids long. Germline V gene data show CDR1 as PRHDT and CDR2 as FYEKMQ (reference sequence). The V and J ends lost 5 bases and 5 bases, in that order; junction bases with no gene match: 16. Full variable domain (missing parts from reference TRBV13 and TRBJ2-2): AAGVIQSPRHLIKEKRETATLKCYPIPRHDTVYWYQQGPGQDPQFLISFYEKMQSDKGSIPDRFSAQQFSDYHSELNMSSLELGDSALYFCASSPKDRGGPGTGELFFGEGSRLTVL.

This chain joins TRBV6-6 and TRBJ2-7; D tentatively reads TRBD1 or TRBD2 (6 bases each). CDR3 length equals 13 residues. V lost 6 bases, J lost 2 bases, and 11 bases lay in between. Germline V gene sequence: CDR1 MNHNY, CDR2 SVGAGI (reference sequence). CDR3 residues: CASRGGRPYEQYF. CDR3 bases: TGTGCCAGCAGAGGGGGGAGGCCCTACGAGCAGTACTTC.

The CDR3 DNA sequence: TGTGCCAGCAGCCAAGAAAGAGCAGATACGCAGTATTTT. Its protein product is CASSQERADTQYF. This chain connects TRBV4-2 to TRBJ2-3; no firm D call. This CDR3 is built from 13 residues. The ends were cut back, 0 bases at V and 4 bases at J, with 5 bases in the middle. The germline gives CDR1 LGHNA, CDR2 YNFKEQ.

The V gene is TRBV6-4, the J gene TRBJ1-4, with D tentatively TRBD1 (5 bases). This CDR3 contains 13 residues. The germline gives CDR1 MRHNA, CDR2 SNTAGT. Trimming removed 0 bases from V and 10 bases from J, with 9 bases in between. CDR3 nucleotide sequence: TGTGCCAGCAGTGACTCTGCCGGGGGAAAACTGTTTTTT. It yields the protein CASSDSAGGKLFF.

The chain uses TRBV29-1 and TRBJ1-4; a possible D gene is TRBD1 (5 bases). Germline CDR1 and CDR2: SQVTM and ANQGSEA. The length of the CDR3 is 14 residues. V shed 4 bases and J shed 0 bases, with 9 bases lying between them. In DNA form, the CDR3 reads TGCAGCGTTGCCCGGACAACAACTAATGAAAAACTGTTTTTT. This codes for CSVARTTTNEKLFF.

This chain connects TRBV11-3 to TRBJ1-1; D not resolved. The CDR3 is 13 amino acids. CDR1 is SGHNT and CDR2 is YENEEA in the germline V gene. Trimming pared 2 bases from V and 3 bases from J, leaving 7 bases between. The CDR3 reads CASSLYEDTEAFF. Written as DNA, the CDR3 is TGTGCCAGCAGCTTATATGAGGACACTGAAGCTTTCTTT.

The CDR3 nucleotides read TGTGCCAGCGTTACAACAGGGGGGGGAGATGAGCTGTTTTTT. Translated: CASVTTGGGDELFF. This chain uses TRBV2 with TRBJ2-2, with D possibly matching TRBD1 (8 bases). Germline V lookup: CDR1 SNHLY, CDR2 FYNNEI. V was pared by 8 bases and J by 11 bases, with 21 bases between. The CDR3 spans 14 residues.

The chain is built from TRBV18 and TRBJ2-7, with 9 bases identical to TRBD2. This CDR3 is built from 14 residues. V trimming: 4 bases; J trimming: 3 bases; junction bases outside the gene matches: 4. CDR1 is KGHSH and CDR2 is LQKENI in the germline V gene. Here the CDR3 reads CASSQAGGVYEQYF. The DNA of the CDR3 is TGTGCCAGCTCACAGGCGGGGGGGGTCTACGAGCAGTACTTC. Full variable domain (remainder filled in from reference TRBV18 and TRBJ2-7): NAGVMQNPRHLVRRRGQEARLRCSPMKGHSHVYWYRQLPEEGLKFMVYLQKENIIDESGMPKERFSAEFPKEGPSILRIQQVVRGDSAAYFCASSQAGGVYEQYFGPGTRLTVT.

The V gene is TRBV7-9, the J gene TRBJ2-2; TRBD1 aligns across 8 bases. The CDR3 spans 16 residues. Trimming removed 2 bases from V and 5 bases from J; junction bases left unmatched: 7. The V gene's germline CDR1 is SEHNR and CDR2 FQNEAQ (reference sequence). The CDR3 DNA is TGTGCCAGCAGCTTATATTTAGGACAGGGTACCGGGGAGCTGTTTTTT. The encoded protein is CASSLYLGQGTGELFF.

CDR3 in amino acids: CASSPTVSGANVLTF. The CDR3 nucleotides are TGTGCCAGCTCACCAACGGTTTCTGGGGCCAACGTCCTGACTTTC. The chain couples TRBV18 to TRBJ2-6, with D unclear. Germline CDR1 KGHSH, CDR2 LQKENI. The CDR3 sequence is 15 residues long. Trimming removed 2 bases from V and 1 base from J, with 6 bases in between.